Listed below are T cell receptor beta chains from one sample, sequenced in a study of T-cell reconstitution after alpha-beta-depleted transplantation in children. TCRdb re-derived calls from the PCR reads in MiXCR, one entry per CDR3 protein. Among 200,000 to 300,000 distinct CDR3 sequences, about 24% were seen once, and the ten largest hold about 5%. Sequencing was performed on PBMCs, mostly from graft donor cells, taken 360 days after TCRalphabeta/CD19-depleted stem cell transplant. These receptor sequences come from a female patient aged 2-9 years who had a stem cell transplant for congenital amegakaryocytic thrombocytopenia, so the T cells may come from the graft donor. CDR3s include the opening cysteine and the closing phenylalanine or tryptophan. Each record gives: D gene, clone size, V gene, J gene, CDR3 DNA, CDR3 protein. D genes are given only for firm matches. Expanded clones get a size class; other rows say once, few or many, or leave the size out.

D gene: NA
clone size: NA
V gene: TRBV4-2
J gene: TRBJ2-1
CDR3 DNA: TGTGCCAGCAGCCTTTATTCCTACAATGAGCAGTTCTTC
CDR3 protein: CASSLYSYNEQFF

D gene: NA
clone size: NA
V gene: TRBV10-3
J gene: TRBJ1-6
CDR3 DNA: TGTGCCATCAGTGAGGTGGGATTAGGGTCACCCCTCCACTTT
CDR3 protein: CAISEVGLGSPLHF

D gene: TRBD1
clone size: NA
V gene: TRBV27
J gene: TRBJ2-2
CDR3 DNA: TGTGCCAGCAGTTTCCAGGGGGCGAACACCGGGGAGCTGTTTTTT
CDR3 protein: CASSFQGANTGELFF

D gene: NA
clone size: NA
V gene: TRBV20-1
J gene: TRBJ1-6
CDR3 DNA: TGCAGTGCACGGACAGCTCCCTCCTATAATTCACCCCTCCACTTT
CDR3 protein: CSARTAPSYNSPLHF

D gene: TRBD1
clone size: NA
V gene: TRBV19
J gene: TRBJ1-4
CDR3 DNA: TGTGCCAGTAGTATCGGGACAGCAACTAATGAAAAACTGTTTTTT
CDR3 protein: CASSIGTATNEKLFF

D gene: TRBD1
clone size: NA
V gene: TRBV6-6
J gene: TRBJ2-4
CDR3 DNA: TGTGCCAGCCGACTTGGGACAGCCTTGGGAAACATTCAGTACTTC
CDR3 protein: CASRLGTALGNIQYF

D gene: NA
clone size: NA
V gene: TRBV5-6
J gene: TRBJ1-6
CDR3 DNA: TGTGCCAGCAGCTTGGATCAGGGATGGGATTCACCCCTCCACTTT
CDR3 protein: CASSLDQGWDSPLHF

D gene: NA
clone size: NA
V gene: TRBV20-1
J gene: TRBJ1-2
CDR3 DNA: TGCAGTGCTTCAGAAGGGGCGGCTGGCTATGGCTACACCTTC
CDR3 protein: CSASEGAAGYGYTF

D gene: NA
clone size: NA
V gene: TRBV5-8
J gene: TRBJ2-7
CDR3 DNA: TGTGCCAGCAGCCATCATCAGGACTACGAGCAGTACTTC
CDR3 protein: CASSHHQDYEQYF

D gene: TRBD1
clone size: few
V gene: TRBV20-1
J gene: TRBJ1-6
CDR3 DNA: TGCAGTGCTTACACCGGGACAGGGAAAAATTCACCCCTCCACTTT
CDR3 protein: CSAYTGTGKNSPLHF

D gene: NA
clone size: NA
V gene: TRBV4-3
J gene: TRBJ2-3
CDR3 DNA: TGCGCCAGCAGCCAAGATTTAGCTTGGGAGACAGATACGCAGTATTTT
CDR3 protein: CASSQDLAWETDTQYF

D gene: NA
clone size: NA
V gene: TRBV27
J gene: TRBJ2-1
CDR3 DNA: TGTGCCAGCAGTTTAACCGGTCCATTGGATGAGCAGTTCTTC
CDR3 protein: CASSLTGPLDEQFF

D gene: TRBD2
clone size: few
V gene: TRBV7-7
J gene: TRBJ2-2
CDR3 DNA: TGTGCCAGCAGCGGCCGGGAGGGCACCGGGGAGCTGTTTTTT
CDR3 protein: CASSGREGTGELFF

D gene: TRBD2
clone size: NA
V gene: TRBV4-1
J gene: TRBJ2-3
CDR3 DNA: TGCGCCAGCAGCCAATTTCCGGGTCGCAGACGGCTAGCGGGCCCCACAGATACGCAGTATTTT
CDR3 protein: CASSQFPGRRRLAGPTDTQYF

D gene: NA
clone size: few
V gene: TRBV27
J gene: TRBJ1-5
CDR3 DNA: TGTGCCAGCGGCAACCGAGGGAGTCAGCCCCAGCATTTT
CDR3 protein: CASGNRGSQPQHF

D gene: NA
clone size: NA
V gene: TRBV2
J gene: TRBJ2-2
CDR3 DNA: TGTGCCAGCAAGTGGGGCGCGAACACCGGGGAGCTGTTTTTT
CDR3 protein: CASKWGANTGELFF

D gene: NA
clone size: NA
V gene: TRBV20-1
J gene: TRBJ1-1
CDR3 DNA: TGCAGTGCTGCTCAGGGTCCTGAAGCTTTCTTT
CDR3 protein: CSAAQGPEAFF

D gene: TRBD2
clone size: many
V gene: TRBV12-3/TRBV12-4
J gene: TRBJ2-7
CDR3 DNA: TGTGCCAGCAGTCTAGCGGGAGGGCCCGTCGAGCAGTACTTC
CDR3 protein: CASSLAGGPVEQYF

D gene: NA
clone size: NA
V gene: TRBV29-1
J gene: TRBJ1-2
CDR3 DNA: TGCAGCGTAAACCTCCAGGGCCACTATGGCTACACCTTC
CDR3 protein: CSVNLQGHYGYTF

D gene: TRBD1
clone size: NA
V gene: TRBV29-1
J gene: TRBJ2-3
CDR3 DNA: TGCAGCGTTGAAGATGTAGGGGGCGAAAGCACAGATACGCAGTATTTT
CDR3 protein: CSVEDVGGESTDTQYF

D gene: NA
clone size: once
V gene: TRBV5-8
J gene: TRBJ2-3
CDR3 DNA: TGTGCCAGCAGCTTGTCCGTCCTCACAGATACGCAGTATTTT
CDR3 protein: CASSLSVLTDTQYF

D gene: NA
clone size: once
V gene: TRBV19
J gene: TRBJ1-5
CDR3 DNA: TGTGCCAGTAGTATAGAGAGGCATCAGCCCCAGCATTTT
CDR3 protein: CASSIERHQPQHF

D gene: NA
clone size: few
V gene: TRBV12-3/TRBV12-4
J gene: TRBJ2-1
CDR3 DNA: TGTGCCAGCAGTATGCGGGCCCTCAATGAGCAGTTCTTC
CDR3 protein: CASSMRALNEQFF

D gene: NA
clone size: NA
V gene: TRBV7-9
J gene: TRBJ2-4
CDR3 DNA: TGTGCCAGCAGCTTGGCCAACTCCAAAAACATTCAGTACTTC
CDR3 protein: CASSLANSKNIQYF

D gene: NA
clone size: few
V gene: TRBV12-3/TRBV12-4
J gene: TRBJ1-5
CDR3 DNA: TGTGCCAGCAGTTTCTCGGCGCTCCTCGGCAATCAGCCCCAGCATTTT
CDR3 protein: CASSFSALLGNQPQHF

D gene: TRBD2
clone size: NA
V gene: TRBV6-1
J gene: TRBJ2-1
CDR3 DNA: TGTGCCAGCAGGGGTTGGACTAGCGGGACCAATGAGCAGTTCTTC
CDR3 protein: CASRGWTSGTNEQFF

D gene: NA
clone size: NA
V gene: TRBV20-1
J gene: TRBJ1-5
CDR3 DNA: TGCAGTGCTAGAGATCCGGGTGCCTCCAGGCATTTT
CDR3 protein: CSARDPGASRHF

D gene: TRBD1
clone size: NA
V gene: TRBV5-1
J gene: TRBJ1-4
CDR3 DNA: TGCGCCAGCAGCGAGCAGGGGGCTTCTAATGAAAAACTGTTTTTT
CDR3 protein: CASSEQGASNEKLFF

D gene: NA
clone size: few
V gene: TRBV7-2
J gene: TRBJ2-1
CDR3 DNA: TGTGCCAGCAGGGAAAGACACACAAAATACAATGAGCAGTTCTTC
CDR3 protein: CASRERHTKYNEQFF

D gene: NA
clone size: NA
V gene: TRBV7-3
J gene: TRBJ2-1
CDR3 DNA: TGTGCCAGCAGCCCGACCTCGAACCCCTACAATGAGCAGTTCTTC
CDR3 protein: CASSPTSNPYNEQFF

D gene: NA
clone size: NA
V gene: TRBV25-1
J gene: TRBJ1-2
CDR3 DNA: TGTGCCAGCAGTGAATCTGGGGGATATGGCTACACCTTC
CDR3 protein: CASSESGGYGYTF

D gene: NA
clone size: NA
V gene: TRBV28
J gene: TRBJ2-1
CDR3 DNA: TGTGCCAGCAGTCCGAACCGAAACTGGTTCCACAATGAGCAGTTCTTC
CDR3 protein: CASSPNRNWFHNEQFF

D gene: TRBD1
clone size: NA
V gene: TRBV20-1
J gene: TRBJ1-4
CDR3 DNA: TGCAGTGCAGGGATAGGGACAGCGGAAAAACTGTTTTTT
CDR3 protein: CSAGIGTAEKLFF

D gene: NA
clone size: NA
V gene: TRBV20-1
J gene: TRBJ1-6
CDR3 DNA: TGCAGTGTGCGGAATTATAATTCACCCCTCCACTTT
CDR3 protein: CSVRNYNSPLHF

D gene: TRBD1
clone size: NA
V gene: TRBV3-1
J gene: TRBJ2-5
CDR3 DNA: TGTGCCAGCAGCTTCGGACAGGGGGCTACAGAGACCCAGTACTTC
CDR3 protein: CASSFGQGATETQYF

D gene: NA
clone size: NA
V gene: TRBV7-9
J gene: TRBJ1-1
CDR3 DNA: TGTGCCAGCAGCTTTCCAAGGGGTTGGACTGAAGCTTTCTTT
CDR3 protein: CASSFPRGWTEAFF

D gene: NA
clone size: NA
V gene: TRBV7-8
J gene: TRBJ2-7
CDR3 DNA: TGTGCCAGCAGTTCTCCGGTTACGCCCACTCCTCGCAATTTC
CDR3 protein: CASSSPVTPTPRNF

D gene: NA
clone size: NA
V gene: TRBV20-1
J gene: TRBJ2-5
CDR3 DNA: TGCAGCGCAACCTCGGGCGGTCGATATCGAGAGACCCAGTACTTC
CDR3 protein: CSATSGGRYRETQYF

D gene: NA
clone size: NA
V gene: TRBV5-6
J gene: TRBJ1-5
CDR3 DNA: TGTGCCAGCAGCTTTCAGGGCTTAAGGGGGGGTCAGCCCCAGCATTTT
CDR3 protein: CASSFQGLRGGQPQHF

D gene: NA
clone size: NA
V gene: TRBV20-1
J gene: TRBJ2-3
CDR3 DNA: TGCAGTGCTAGAGATTTGGGAGATACGCAGTATTTT
CDR3 protein: CSARDLGDTQYF

D gene: TRBD1
clone size: NA
V gene: TRBV20-1
J gene: TRBJ2-3
CDR3 DNA: TGCAGTGCTCGAGGGACAGGCACAGATACGCAGTATTTT
CDR3 protein: CSARGTGTDTQYF

D gene: NA
clone size: few
V gene: TRBV20-1
J gene: TRBJ2-7
CDR3 DNA: TGCAGTGCCGGGTTTCCGGGTTACGAGCAGTACTTC
CDR3 protein: CSAGFPGYEQYF

D gene: TRBD1
clone size: NA
V gene: TRBV10-3
J gene: TRBJ1-1
CDR3 DNA: TGTGCCATCAGTGGCAGGGGGCAGATTGAAGCTTTCTTT
CDR3 protein: CAISGRGQIEAFF

D gene: TRBD2
clone size: few
V gene: TRBV9
J gene: TRBJ2-1
CDR3 DNA: TGTGCCAGCAGCCCTCGACTAGCTAGGCATGAGCAGTTCTTC
CDR3 protein: CASSPRLARHEQFF

D gene: NA
clone size: many
V gene: TRBV27
J gene: TRBJ2-3
CDR3 DNA: TGTGCCAGCAGCTTAGCGTCTAGCACAGATACGCAGTATTTT
CDR3 protein: CASSLASSTDTQYF